One and the same sample provided the 14 T cell receptor beta chains below, sequenced in a study of T-cell reconstitution after alpha-beta-depleted transplantation in children. It was with unique molecular identifiers that the TCRbeta library was prepared. TCRdb used MiXCR to reprocess the PCR reads, holding one entry per CDR3 protein. Seen here are fewer than 200,000 distinct CDR3 sequences, around 6.8% observed once, and the top ten hold roughly 3%. This sample comprised PBMCs from the stem cell graft donor, obtained from the stem cell graft. The source is a human donor who donated a stem cell graft to a child with Wiskott-Aldrich syndrome.

This clonotype was counted ten times or more. The gene calls are TRBV20-1 and TRBJ2-7, with a tentative D call TRBD1 (6 bases). Germline CDR1 reads DFQATT; CDR2 reads SNEGSKA (reference sequence). Deletions cut 6 bases from V and 2 bases from J, with 17 bases between. The CDR3 length is 14 residues. The CDR3 is CSASRGRLPYEQYF. The CDR3 region has the DNA TGCAGTGCCAGCAGGGGACGTTTACCCTACGAGCAGTACTTC.

The sample holds many counts of this clonotype. This chain joins TRBV6-5 and TRBJ2-1; 10 positions match TRBD1. The V gene end was trimmed by 3 bases and the J gene end by 7 bases; junction bases not matched to a gene: 6. From germline, CDR1 is MNHEY and CDR2 SVGAGI. The CDR3 has 15 amino acids. The CDR3 DNA reads as TGTGCCAGCAGTTATCACGGGACAGGGGTTAATGAGCAGTTCTTC. Protein product: CASSYHGTGVNEQFF.

Ten or more counts support this clonotype. The chain joins TRBV20-1 to TRBJ2-5, with D tentatively TRBD2 (6 bases). Germline values: CDR1 DFQATT, CDR2 SNEGSKA (reference sequence). The V gene lost 4 bases and the J gene lost 2 bases, with 17 bases spanning the gap. The CDR3 sequence is 15 residues long. The DNA of the CDR3 is TGCAGTGCTACACCGATGGGGAGGCAGCAAGAGACCCAGTACTTC. As protein: CSATPMGRQQETQYF.

This sequence joins TRBV7-2 and TRBJ2-3; 8 nucleotides match TRBD2. V shed 5 bases and J 4 bases; nucleotides not matched to a gene: 5. There are 14 residues in the CDR3. CDR1 and CDR2 from the germline V gene are SGHTA and FQGNSA. CDR3 residues: CASSRTSWSDTQYF. CDR3 in DNA: TGTGCCAGCAGCAGGACTAGCTGGTCAGATACGCAGTATTTT.

This rearrangement joins TRBV19 to TRBJ2-2; 11 bases are a match to TRBD2. Trimming removed 5 bases from V and 6 bases from J; junction bases left unmatched: 2. Looked up from germline, CDR1 is LNHDA and CDR2 is SQIVND (reference sequence). The CDR3 contains 14 residues. CDR3 DNA: TGTGCCAGTAGTTCACTAGCGGGGGCCGGGGAGCTGTTTTTT. Protein product: CASSSLAGAGELFF.

Only a few counts were recorded for this clonotype. The V gene is TRBV4-2, the J gene TRBJ2-2; a possible D gene is TRBD1 (6 bases). Germline CDR1 reads LGHNA; CDR2 reads YNFKEQ. CDR3 length: 17 amino acids. V was pared by 0 bases and J by 4 bases, with 15 bases between. The CDR3: CASSQDPQGQGTGELFF. The CDR3 bases are TGTGCCAGCAGCCAAGACCCCCAGGGGCAAGGCACCGGGGAGCTGTTTTTT.

This clonotype was seen at least ten times. V is TRBV6-5 and J is TRBJ2-1; 8 bases line up with TRBD1. This CDR3 contains 15 residues. Germline V gene sequence: CDR1 MNHEY, CDR2 SVGAGI. Trimming at V came to 4 bases and at J to 9 bases, leaving 11 bases not matched to a gene. This CDR3 is CASSFSPPRGPEQFF. DNA of the CDR3: TGTGCCAGCAGTTTTTCCCCTCCCAGGGGGCCTGAGCAGTTCTTC.

The chain couples TRBV5-5 to TRBJ1-2; D is perhaps TRBD1 (5 bases). Trimming shortened V by 8 bases and J by 0 bases, and 14 bases separated the two germline ends. In germline, CDR1 is SGHKS, CDR2 YYEKEE (reference sequence). This CDR3 comprises 14 residues. CDR3 sequence reads: CARSPGVANYGYTF. The CDR3 bases are TGTGCCAGGAGCCCGGGGGTAGCTAACTATGGCTACACCTTC.

This clonotype was observed a few times. The chain carries TRBV7-6 and TRBJ2-3; D gene uncertain. Germline CDR1 SGHVS, CDR2 FNYEAQ. This CDR3 contains 16 residues. V lost 5 bases and J lost 1, with 16 bases in between. The CDR3 coding sequence is TGTGCCAGCAGCATTATCGGTATCGAGGGCACAGATACGCAGTATTTT. Translation: CASSIIGIEGTDTQYF.

The chain employs TRBV2 and TRBJ1-1, with a possible D match to TRBD1 (5 bases). The CDR3 spans 13 residues. Per germline, CDR1 SNHLY and CDR2 FYNNEI. Trimming pared 8 bases from V and 3 bases from J, leaving 13 bases between. Here the CDR3 reads CASGGGLDTEAFF. The CDR3 bases are TGTGCCAGCGGGGGGGGTTTAGACACTGAAGCTTTCTTT.

The genes are TRBV11-2 and TRBJ2-3, with 9 bases that match TRBD2. The germline CDR1 and CDR2 sequences are SGHAT and FQNNGV. The length of the CDR3 is 16 residues. Trimming cost V 2 bases and J 6 bases; bases outside gene matches: 9. The CDR3 sequence: CASSLLGGGAPDTQYF. CDR3 coding DNA: TGTGCCAGCAGCTTACTTGGCGGGGGGGCGCCGGATACGCAGTATTTT.

This clonotype occurred many times. The chain uses TRBV18 and TRBJ2-3; unclear D gene. V lost 0 bases and J lost 0, with 10 bases in between. The germline V gene has CDR1 KGHSH and CDR2 LQKENI. The CDR3 is 16 residues long. The CDR3 DNA is TGTGCCAGCTCACCACCAGTCCCGATTAGCACAGATACGCAGTATTTT. The encoded protein is CASSPPVPISTDTQYF.

The sample holds many counts of this clonotype. The rearrangement joins TRBV29-1 to TRBJ2-2; D perhaps matches TRBD2 (6 bases). V was cut by 7 bases and J by 4 bases, with 13 bases left in between. CDR1 is SQVTM and CDR2 is ANQGSEA in the germline V gene. The CDR3 runs to 13 residues. CDR3 DNA: TGCAGCGCTTCTCTAGCGCCCACCGGGGAGCTGTTTTTT. This codes for CSASLAPTGELFF.

This clonotype occurred many times. J is TRBJ2-2 and V is TRBV29-1, with a possible D match to TRBD1 (7 bases). The length of the CDR3 is 15 residues. V lost 3 bases and J 6 bases, leaving 17 bases between the germline ends. Germline values: CDR1 SQVTM, CDR2 ANQGSEA. CDR3 region: CSVEFQGGRAGELFF. For the CDR3, the DNA is TGCAGCGTTGAGTTTCAGGGGGGTCGGGCCGGGGAGCTGTTTTTT.